This entry concerns a single TCR beta chain. Its target is not known. Using immunoSEQ multiplex PCR, the repertoire was profiled, and TCRdb retains in-frame clones only, with some absent. The sample holds tens of thousands of clones, approximately 90% seen once. This sample is part of a study of T cells in localized non-small cell lung cancer. Study-level results: Uninvolved adjacent lung had higher T cell clonality than tumor and all other tissues. For the top 100 tumor clones, a median about 56 also appeared in adjacent lung. Because only a single region of the tumor was sequenced, heterogeneity remains possible. An association was observed between higher blood T cell density and longer overall survival.

The sequencing used peripheral blood, collected before any cancer treatment. The sequence was collected from a man between 40 and 75 years old with stage I squamous cell lung carcinoma.

The CDR3 region is CASSLSQENIQYF. CDR3 nucleotides: TGTGCCAGCAGTTTAAGTCAGGAAAACATTCAGTACTTC. The chain joins TRBV28 to TRBJ2-4; D is ambiguous. The CDR3 length is 13 residues. Germline CDR1 reads MDHEN; CDR2 reads SYDVKM. V lost 2 bases to trimming and J lost 5 bases, with 7 bases between them.